This is a list of T cell receptor beta chains from one sample in a study of identifying expanded T cells in peripheral blood. TCRdb's table, derived via immunoSEQ multiplex PCR, lists solely in-frame clones and lacks some. The repertoire includes more than 85,000 clones, about 91% of them detected once, and 12% to 15% sits in the top ten. The sequenced sample consisted of blood. These TCRs come from a person aged 18 to 70 in good health. CDR3s include the opening cysteine and the closing phenylalanine or tryptophan. Each record gives: clone size, D gene, J gene, CDR3 length, V gene, CDR3 protein, CDR3 DNA. A D gene is named only where the DNA matches it firmly. Not every row has a clone size; where given, it reads once, few, many or a size class.

- TRBD2 TRBJ2-7 17 TRBV5-1 CASSLPTSGTRAYEQYF TGCGCCAGCAGCTTGCCCACTTCCGGGACTAGGGCCTACGAGCAGTACTTC
- - TRBJ2-7 13 TRBV7-9 CASRPDGGHEQYF TGTGCCAGCAGGCCTGATGGAGGCCACGAGCAGTACTTC
- TRBD1 TRBJ2-3 16 TRBV11-3 CASSPGQGSGTDTQYF TGTGCCAGCAGCCCCGGACAGGGGAGCGGCACAGATACGCAGTATTTT
- - TRBJ1-2 14 TRBV7-9 CASSLVADAYGYTF TGTGCCAGCAGCTTAGTGGCGGATGCTTATGGCTACACCTTC
once - TRBJ2-7 14 TRBV10-3 CAISDTTEAYEQYF TGTGCCATCAGTGACACGACAGAAGCCTACGAGCAGTACTTC
once - TRBJ1-2 12 TRBV5-1 CASSLGDAGYTF TGCGCCAGCAGCTTGGGTGACGCGGGCTACACCTTC
once - TRBJ2-5 14 TRBV6-5 CASSYFGHQETQYF TGTGCCAGCAGTTACTTCGGTCATCAAGAGACCCAGTACTTC
few - TRBJ1-4 12 TRBV7-2 CASSPAREKLFF TGTGCCAGCAGCCCTGCTAGAGAAAAACTGTTTTTT
- - TRBJ1-3 15 TRBV5-6 CASSPRTAPGNTIYF TGTGCCAGCAGCCCCCGGACAGCACCTGGAAACACCATATATTTT
- - TRBJ2-1 14 TRBV4-3 CASSPIGSSNEQFF TGCGCCAGCAGCCCGATCGGTTCAAGCAATGAGCAGTTCTTC
- - TRBJ2-1 12 TRBV7-9 CASSLMEGEQFF TGTGCCAGCAGCTTGATGGAGGGTGAGCAGTTCTTC
- - TRBJ2-2 15 TRBV5-1 CASSLGGVNTGELFF TGCGCCAGCAGCTTGGGCGGGGTTAACACCGGGGAGCTGTTTTTT
- - TRBJ2-1 17 TRBV7-3 CASSLSSERVSYNEQFF TGTGCCAGCAGCTTATCAAGTGAGAGGGTATCCTACAATGAGCAGTTCTTC
- - TRBJ2-7 13 TRBV6-5 CASSYGAKYEQYF TGTGCCAGCAGTTACGGGGCGAAATACGAGCAGTACTTC